This T cell receptor (beta chain) was observed in a study of T cell clonality in common variable immunodeficiency. With respect to this clone: The missing CDR3 end, 3 residues past where the read stops, is filled in from the germline J gene.

Repertoires were generated with immunoSEQ multiplex PCR, while TCRdb's copy carries only in-frame clones and drops some. The sample yields about 43,000 clones, without any singletons. In germline, CDR1 is GTSNPN, CDR2 SVGIG (reference sequence). J was trimmed by 4 bases and V by 8 bases; bases with no gene match: 8. The CDR3 spans 13 residues. Sequences were obtained from peripheral blood mononuclear cells. The chain recombines TRBV30 with TRBJ2-3, with 8 positions matching TRBD2. The receptor's source is a person between 18 and 75 years old in good health. CDR3 DNA (partial): TGTGCCCGGAACGGGGGGGGCTCAGATACG. Encoded protein: CARNGGGSDT. The full CDR3 reads CARNGGGSDTQYF.